The clone carrying this T cell receptor beta chain has a handful of counts. These data belong to a study of blood T cell repertoires in COVID-19. Study at large: Whether acute or convalescent, the COVID-19 samples came from the United States, Italy and Spain. T cells, B-cell-depleted T cells, or PBMCs provided the cDNA or gDNA that served as material.

Individuals drawn from about 26 US areas were about 18 to 95 years old. The CDR3 loop spans 14 amino acids. Looked up from germline, CDR1 is KGHSH and CDR2 is LQKENI. V was shortened by 2 bases and J by 8 bases, with 15 bases between the two germline ends. As originally analysed: Quantification of nucleated cells was approximated via reference gene primer amplification. Some clones are missing from TCRdb's copy, which holds only in-frame ones; the method was immunoSEQ multiplex PCR. The D gene and trimming were derived from the DNA, and the V and J assignments and clone size from that table. Of about 360,000 clones listed, around 87% are singletons.

This sequence was found in a man aged 25-45 years who had recovered from COVID-19. What was sequenced was PBMCs or T cells enriched from blood (not recorded which). V usage is TRBV18 and J usage is TRBJ1-2; tentative D call: TRBD1 (6 bases). CDR3 sequence: CASSPTRTVQGYTF. The DNA for the CDR3 is TGTGCCAGCTCACCAACAAGGACAGTTCAGGGCTACACCTTC. Complete variable domain (other parts from reference TRBV18 and TRBJ1-2): NAGVMQNPRHLVRRRGQEARLRCSPMKGHSHVYWYRQLPEEGLKFMVYLQKENIIDESGMPKERFSAEFPKEGPSILRIQQVVRGDSAAYFCASSPTRTVQGYTFGSGTRLTVV.